The rows below give T cell receptor beta chains drawn from one sample of a study of T-cell memory formation after mild COVID-19. TCRdb re-called the 5' RACE reads with MiXCR, one entry per CDR3 protein. The sample shows about 350,000 distinct CDR3 sequences, approximately 15% of them seen only once. Sequencing was carried out using PBMCs or a T cell subset sorted from them (not recorded which). The receptors shown here come from a man aged 18 to 29 who had mild COVID-19 (a few samples of this study predate the infection). Cell type and time point are not known. Both conserved end residues are part of each CDR3. D genes are given only for firm matches. Clone sizes are given selectively: once, few, many, or a class where the clone is expanded.

-	few	TRBJ2-6	TRBV4-3	CASSPTAQGPTGANVLTF	TGCGCCAGCAGCCCCACTGCGCAGGGGCCTACTGGGGCCAACGTCCTGACTTTC
-	-	TRBJ1-1	TRBV27	CASSFGTNTEAFF	TGTGCCAGCAGTTTTGGGACGAACACTGAAGCTTTCTTT
-	-	TRBJ2-3	TRBV7-2	CATRETADTQYF	TGTGCCACCAGGGAAACAGCAGATACGCAGTATTTT
-	-	TRBJ1-2	TRBV27	CASSPAGRWGYTF	TGTGCCAGCAGTCCGGCAGGGCGCTGGGGCTACACCTTC
-	-	TRBJ2-2	TRBV12-3/TRBV12-4	CASSFLRLEVIANTGELFF	TGTGCCAGCAGTTTTCTTAGACTAGAGGTTATCGCGAACACCGGGGAGCTGTTTTTT
-	-	TRBJ1-2	TRBV18	CASSPTGESNYGYTF	TGTGCCAGCTCACCAACGGGGGAATCTAACTATGGCTACACCTTC
-	many	TRBJ2-3	TRBV20-1	CSAAQSGSGTDTQYF	TGCAGTGCAGCGCAAAGCGGGTCCGGCACAGATACGCAGTATTTT
-	-	TRBJ2-3	TRBV7-2	CASSRRGDTDTQYF	TGTGCCAGCAGCCGCAGAGGAGACACAGATACGCAGTATTTT
TRBD1	many	TRBJ2-5	TRBV5-1	CASSLEQGVTQYF	TGCGCCAGCAGCTTGGAACAGGGGGTTACCCAGTACTTC
TRBD2	few	TRBJ2-1	TRBV7-3	CASSPGTSYEQFF	TGTGCCAGCAGCCCCGGGACTAGCTATGAGCAGTTCTTC
TRBD1	-	TRBJ2-3	TRBV5-1	CASIRSTGGKDTQYF	TGCGCCAGCATCAGATCGACAGGGGGCAAAGATACGCAGTATTTT
-	few	TRBJ1-1	TRBV7-8	CASSSGPGRTSSEAFF	TGTGCCAGCAGCTCGGGCCCCGGACGGACAAGCAGTGAAGCTTTCTTT
TRBD2	few	TRBJ2-5	TRBV12-3/TRBV12-4	CASTSGLAGRGTQYF	TGTGCCAGCACCTCGGGACTAGCGGGGCGAGGGACCCAGTACTTC
TRBD1	few	TRBJ2-7	TRBV7-9	CASDRVGHEQYF	TGTGCCAGCGACAGGGTAGGCCACGAGCAGTACTTC
TRBD1	few	TRBJ2-1	TRBV19	CASSKDRGLVNEQFF	TGTGCCAGTAGTAAAGACAGGGGGCTGGTCAATGAGCAGTTCTTC
TRBD1	-	TRBJ1-1	TRBV6-6	CASSSTQGGTEAFF	TGTGCCAGCAGTAGCACTCAGGGGGGCACTGAAGCTTTCTTT
TRBD1	-	TRBJ1-6	TRBV5-1	CAGDSFSPLHF	TGCGCCGGGGACAGTTTTTCACCCCTCCACTTT
-	few	TRBJ2-7	TRBV10-2	CASSAFTPYEQYF	TGCGCCAGCAGTGCTTTCACCCCCTACGAGCAGTACTTC
TRBD2	-	TRBJ2-3	TRBV4-2	CASSQAEVAGGSDTQYF	TGTGCCAGCAGCCAAGCAGAAGTAGCGGGGGGTTCAGATACGCAGTATTTT
-	few	TRBJ2-2	TRBV7-7	CASSLEVTTGELFF	TGTGCTAGCAGCTTAGAGGTGACCACCGGGGAGCTGTTTTTT
-	many	TRBJ2-5	TRBV10-2	CASTGAQETQYF	TGCGCCAGCACCGGTGCTCAAGAGACCCAGTACTTC
-	-	TRBJ1-5	TRBV12-3/TRBV12-4	CASSFRHSLSNQPQHF	TGTGCCAGCAGTTTTCGACACTCTCTTAGCAATCAGCCCCAGCATTTT
TRBD2	few	TRBJ2-2	TRBV4-1	CASSQERGLADTGELFF	TGCGCCAGCAGCCAAGAGCGGGGACTAGCGGACACCGGGGAGCTGTTTTTT
TRBD1	-	TRBJ1-5	TRBV4-3	CASSQAGQGGKNQPQHF	TGCGCCAGCAGCCAAGCCGGACAGGGGGGGAAAAATCAGCCCCAGCATTTT
TRBD1	few	TRBJ1-6	TRBV10-3	CAIREDRGSYNSPLHF	TGTGCCATCAGGGAGGACAGGGGATCCTATAATTCACCCCTCCACTTT
TRBD2	few	TRBJ2-3	TRBV9	CASSVGREGARDTQYF	TGTGCCAGCAGCGTAGGGAGGGAGGGCGCAAGAGATACGCAGTATTTT
TRBD1	few	TRBJ2-7	TRBV3-1	CASSQLTGGPSEQYF	TGTGCCAGCAGCCAACTCACAGGGGGCCCCAGCGAGCAGTACTTC
-	few	TRBJ2-7	TRBV20-1	CSARDAGDEQYF	TGCAGTGCTAGAGATGCAGGGGACGAGCAGTACTTC
-	-	TRBJ2-1	TRBV10-3	CAISVAADYNEQFF	TGTGCCATCAGTGTGGCTGCGGACTACAATGAGCAGTTCTTC
TRBD1	-	TRBJ2-4	TRBV4-1	CASSQGGQGGLEAKNIQYF	TGCGCCAGCAGCCAAGGGGGACAGGGGGGGCTAGAGGCCAAAAACATTCAGTACTTC
-	many	TRBJ2-1	TRBV12-3/TRBV12-4	CASSFFGQGIDEQFF	-
-	-	TRBJ2-7	TRBV4-1	CASSQGRNYEQYF	TGCGCCAGCAGCCAAGGGCGGAACTACGAGCAGTACTTC
-	-	TRBJ1-2	TRBV28	CASSGRGVNYGYTF	TGTGCCAGCAGCGGGCGGGGGGTTAACTATGGCTACACCTTC
-	many	TRBJ2-5	TRBV7-2	CASSSAWRSYQETQYF	TGTGCCAGCAGCTCAGCGTGGAGGTCGTACCAAGAGACCCAGTACTTC
-	few	TRBJ1-1	TRBV20-1	CSWSGTEAFF	TGCAGCTGGAGTGGCACTGAAGCTTTCTTT
-	-	TRBJ1-5	TRBV18	CASSPIKHPGQPQHF	TGTGCCAGCTCACCAATAAAACATCCGGGGCAGCCCCAGCATTTT
-	few	TRBJ2-2	TRBV7-9	CASSGQLSGELFF	TGTGCCAGCAGCGGCCAGCTTTCCGGGGAGCTGTTTTTT
-	-	TRBJ2-3	TRBV6-5	CASSWLPLSAQYF	TGTGCCAGCAGTTGGCTCCCCCTCAGTGCGCAGTATTTT
TRBD2	-	TRBJ2-1	TRBV7-9	CASSLAGRANNEQFF	TGTGCCAGCAGCTTAGCGGGGAGGGCCAACAATGAGCAGTTCTTC
TRBD2	-	TRBJ2-4	TRBV19	CASSIGSGGAKNIQYF	TGTGCCAGTAGTATTGGTAGCGGGGGAGCCAAAAACATTCAGTACTTC